Each of the 30 T cell receptor beta chains below was sequenced from the same sample in a study of glioma-infiltrating T cells. TCR alpha and beta CDR3 regions were amplified from RNA using iRepertoire nested multiplex PCR. MiXCR was run by TCRdb on the multiplex PCR reads, yielding one entry per CDR3 protein. The sample gives 100,000 to 150,000 distinct CDR3 sequences, roughly 25% of which show up once; about 16% is in the top ten. Sequencing input: glioma tissue, nonneoplastic brain tissue, or PBMCs (not recorded which). The source is a human donor with low-grade glioma or glioblastoma, undergoing nonglioma brain surgery, or in good health (not recorded which).

This clonotype was counted many times. The V gene is TRBV6-1, the J gene TRBJ2-3; D gene ambiguous. Germline values: CDR1 MNHNS, CDR2 SASEGT. This CDR3 is built from 11 residues. V lost 6 bases and J lost 9, with 10 bases in between. CDR3 DNA: TGTGCCAGCAGACAAGGGATAACGCAGTATTTT. This sequence encodes CASRQGITQYF.

A remark on this clonotype: It may be a read error: a sequence one base away is much more abundant. This rearrangement joins TRBV7-2 to TRBJ2-2, with 7 bases identical to TRBD2. The CDR3 sequence is 14 residues long. The germline V gene encodes CDR1 SGHTA and CDR2 FQGNSA. CDR3 amino acids: CVSIPGLVGGELFF. CDR3 DNA: TGTGTCAGCATCCCAGGACTAGTCGGCGGGGAGCTGTTTTTT.

Many counts were recorded for this clonotype. V and J are TRBV3-1 and TRBJ1-6; TRBD1 agrees at 9 bases. V lost 6 bases, J lost 10 bases, and 7 bases stayed unmatched. This CDR3 has 14 amino acids. Germline CDR1 and CDR2: LGHDT and YNNKEL (reference sequence). The CDR3 is CASSLGTGNSPLHF. The CDR3 DNA sequence: TGTGCCAGCAGTCTGGGGACAGGGAACTCACCCCTCCACTTT.

In its sample, this clonotype was seen many times. V usage is TRBV2 and J usage is TRBJ2-7, with TRBD2 matching over 11 bases. This CDR3 has 15 amino acids. CDR1 SNHLY and CDR2 FYNNEI come from the germline V gene. V shed 6 bases, J shed 3 bases, and the junction held 7 bases outside the gene matches. The CDR3 region is CASRPGLAAHYEQYF. In DNA, the CDR3 is TGTGCCAGCAGACCGGGACTAGCGGCGCACTACGAGCAGTACTTC.

This clonotype was found many times. The chain uses TRBV6-2 or TRBV6-3 and TRBJ2-3, with D unclear. The ends were cut back, 1 base at V and 1 base at J, with 9 bases in the middle. The CDR3 sequence is 15 residues long. CDR1 is MNHEY, CDR2 SVGEGT, per germline. CDR3 sequence (DNA): TGTGCCAGCAGTTACTTTCTTCAGGGCACAGATACGCAGTATTTT. Translation: CASSYFLQGTDTQYF.

The table lists this clonotype with a few counts. DNA of the CDR3: TGCAGCGTTGATGCCCCAGGGAGGCGCAATGAGCAGTTCTTC. Translating gives CSVDAPGRRNEQFF. The gene calls are TRBV29-1 and TRBJ2-1; possibly TRBD2 for D (6 bases). The CDR3 extends over 14 amino acids. Trimming pared 3 bases from V and 6 bases from J, leaving 15 bases between. CDR1 is SQVTM and CDR2 is ANQGSEA in the germline V gene.

CDR3 amino acids: CSARPGLAGGHYEQYF. DNA of the CDR3: TGCAGTGCTAGACCGGGCCTAGCGGGAGGGCACTACGAGCAGTACTTC. The V gene is TRBV20-1, the J gene TRBJ2-7; the match to TRBD2 covers 12 bases. Trimming removed 2 bases from V and 3 bases from J; junction bases left unmatched: 8. CDR3 length equals 16 residues. CDR1 DFQATT and CDR2 SNEGSKA come from the germline V gene (reference sequence).

This clonotype has only a few counts. The chain couples TRBV29-1 to TRBJ1-3, with D unclear. Germline CDR1 and CDR2: SQVTM and ANQGSEA. Trimming removed 4 bases from V and 0 bases from J, with 7 bases in between. This CDR3 is 13 amino acids long. The CDR3 DNA sequence: TGCAGCGTTGCAGTCTACTCTGGAAACACCATATATTTT. This gives the protein CSVAVYSGNTIYF.

This clonotype was detected ten times or more. The V call is TRBV18, the J call TRBJ2-3; 12 bases map to TRBD2. Unmatched junction bases numbered 0, after V lost 2 bases and J lost 6 bases. The CDR3 extends over 14 amino acids. In germline, CDR1 is KGHSH, CDR2 LQKENI. The CDR3 sequence: CASSPGTSGDTQYF. Here the CDR3 DNA reads TGTGCCAGCTCACCAGGGACTAGCGGGGATACGCAGTATTTT.

This clonotype was counted many times. The chain couples TRBV7-2 to TRBJ2-2; perhaps TRBD1 as D (7 bases). Trimming shortened V by 10 bases and J by 7 bases, and 19 bases separated the two germline ends. CDR1 is SGHTA and CDR2 is FQGNSA in the germline V gene. This CDR3 region has 14 residues. DNA for the CDR3: TGTGCCACCTTACAAGGGGGCGGGATCGGGGAGCTGTTTTTT. Amino acid sequence: CATLQGGGIGELFF. Variable domain in full (rest from reference TRBV7-2 and TRBJ2-2): GAGVSQSPSNKVTEKGKDVELRCDPISGHTALYWYRQSLGQGLEFLIYFQGNSAPDKSGLPSDRFSAERTGGSVSTLTIQRTQQEDSAVYLCATLQGGGIGELFFGEGSRLTVL.

This clonotype has ten or more counts. The rearrangement joins TRBV3-1 to TRBJ2-7, with 8 positions matching TRBD1. Germline V lookup: CDR1 LGHDT, CDR2 YNNKEL (reference sequence). This CDR3 spans 14 amino acids. V lost 4 bases and J lost 4; bases outside the gene matches: 6. The CDR3 region has the DNA TGTGCCAGCAGCCCTGGACAGGGAAGGTACGAGCAGTACTTC. Its translation is CASSPGQGRYEQYF.

In its sample, this clonotype was seen many times. The chain carries TRBV4-1 and TRBJ2-3, with 9 bases fitting TRBD2. The germline gives CDR1 MGHRA, CDR2 YSYEKL. The CDR3 sequence is 16 residues long. J gave up 3 bases and V 2 bases, and 6 bases lay outside the gene matches. CDR3 coding DNA: TGCGCCAGCAGCCAACGGGGTAGCGGGAGTACAGATACGCAGTATTTT. It is translated as CASSQRGSGSTDTQYF.

The chain uses TRBV7-2 and TRBJ2-5; 10 bases fit TRBD2. Looked up from germline, CDR1 is SGHTA and CDR2 is FQGNSA. This CDR3 has 15 amino acids. Germline trimming cut 8 bases from V and 7 bases from J; bases unmatched to any gene: 13. CDR3 bases: TGTGCCAGCGGCCAAGGACTAGCGGTCCGGGTGACCCAGTACTTC. This translates into CASGQGLAVRVTQYF.

This clonotype has ten or more counts. The chain employs TRBV7-9 and TRBJ2-5; 8 bases line up with TRBD1. Germline values: CDR1 SEHNR, CDR2 FQNEAQ (reference sequence). The CDR3 totals 13 residues. The V and J ends lost 5 bases and 5 bases, in that order; junction bases with no gene match: 4. The CDR3 DNA reads as TGTGCCAGCAGCGGACAGGGTAACGAGACCCAGTACTTC. It translates to CASSGQGNETQYF.

J is TRBJ2-3 and V is TRBV3-1; 11 bases line up with TRBD2. The CDR3 is 15 amino acids. Germline V gives CDR1 LGHDT, CDR2 YNNKEL (reference sequence). The J segment lost 2 bases and the V segment lost 4 bases, leaving 2 bases of the junction unmatched. CDR3 nucleotide sequence: TGTGCCAGCAGCCCGACTAGCGGGGACACAGATACGCAGTATTTT. This gives the protein CASSPTSGDTDTQYF.

This clonotype was seen repeatedly, ten times or more. V is TRBV11-2 and J is TRBJ2-2, with D possibly matching TRBD2 (5 bases). Germline values: CDR1 SGHAT, CDR2 FQNNGV. Trimming removed 0 bases at V and 3 bases at J, with 8 bases between. The CDR3 loop spans 15 amino acids. CDR3 sequence reads: CASSLEAGDTGELFF. CDR3 nucleotides: TGTGCCAGCAGCTTAGAGGCCGGGGACACCGGGGAGCTGTTTTTT.

The table lists this clonotype with many counts. The chain is built from TRBV3-1 and TRBJ2-7, with D unresolved. The CDR3 consists of 15 residues. V shed 1 base and J shed 5 bases, with 15 bases lying between them. The germline V gene has CDR1 LGHDT and CDR2 YNNKEL (reference sequence). DNA for the CDR3: TGTGCCAGCAGCCAAGCCCGGTCCCCGGGTGACGAGCAGTACTTC. It specifies CASSQARSPGDEQYF.

This clonotype was counted a few times. At one boundary the junction diverges from the germline segment, which might be a read error. The V gene is TRBV7-7, the J gene TRBJ2-1; TRBD2 agrees at 15 bases. The V gene's germline CDR1 is SSHAT and CDR2 FNYEAQ (reference sequence). CDR3 length equals 16 residues. The CDR3 DNA reads TGTGCTAGCAGCTACGGACTAGCGGGAGGGGGCCATGAGCAGTTCTTC. Translation: CASSYGLAGGGHEQFF.

In its sample, this clonotype was seen many times. V is TRBV20-1 and J is TRBJ2-3; 10 bases map to TRBD2. CDR1 is DFQATT, CDR2 SNEGSKA, per germline (reference sequence). The CDR3 consists of 15 residues. Trimming cost V 6 bases and J 1 base; bases outside gene matches: 7. The CDR3 DNA reads TGCAGTGCCCGAGCCGGGACTAGCGGCACAGATACGCAGTATTTT. It yields the protein CSARAGTSGTDTQYF.

About this clonotype itself: A junction end diverges from the germline sequence, so it may reflect a read error. This chain joins TRBV19 and TRBJ2-2, with D perhaps matching TRBD2 (5 bases). CDR3 length: 16 amino acids. In germline, CDR1 is LNHDA, CDR2 SQIVND (reference sequence). This CDR3 reads CPSSIGGLRSHGELFF. The CDR3 nucleotides are TGTCCCAGTAGTATAGGAGGACTCCGAAGCCACGGGGAGCTGTTTTTT.

This clonotype has a count of ten or more. V gene TRBV19 combines with J gene TRBJ2-1, with D perhaps being TRBD1 or TRBD2 (5 bases each). V was clipped by 4 bases and J by 8 bases, with 12 bases between them. CDR1 is LNHDA, CDR2 SQIVND, per germline (reference sequence). The CDR3 length is 13 residues. CDR3 nucleotides: TGTGCCAGTAGTACGCTCGAGGGGTATGAGCAGTTCTTC. It translates to CASSTLEGYEQFF.

Note on this clonotype: A read error may explain this, as a much larger clone is one base away. This chain connects TRBV12-3 or TRBV12-4 to TRBJ1-5; D uncertain. The CDR3 consists of 15 residues. The CDR3 protein is CATARQINSDQPQHF. In DNA form, the CDR3 reads TGTGCAACAGCACGGCAGATCAATAGCGATCAGCCCCAGCATTTT.

This clonotype came up once. A clone one base away is much larger, so this may be a read error. The chain has TRBV18 and TRBJ2-7; unclear D gene. Germline V gene sequence: CDR1 KGHSH, CDR2 LQKENI. V dropped 5 bases and J dropped 2 bases, with 10 bases sitting between them. CDR3 length equals 13 residues. The CDR3 loop reads CASSDPPPYEQYF. The CDR3, as DNA: TGTGCCAGCTCAGACCCCCCCCCCTACGAGCAGTACTTC.

The chain combines TRBV9 with TRBJ2-5; unclear D gene. Trimming removed 0 bases at V and 1 base at J, with 7 bases between. CDR3 length: 14 residues. In germline, CDR1 is SGDLS, CDR2 YYNGEE. The DNA for the CDR3 is TGTGCCAGCAGCGTAGGTGTGGCCCAAGAGACCCAGTACTTC. Protein: CASSVGVAQETQYF.

Worth noting for this clonotype: Given a much more abundant clone one base away, this may be a read error. The chain uses TRBV2 and TRBJ2-7, with a tentative D call TRBD1 (6 bases). The CDR3 sequence is 11 residues long. With 7 bases removed from V and 7 bases from J, the gap between germline ends came to 11 bases. From germline, CDR1 is SNHLY and CDR2 FYNNEI. CDR3 DNA sequence: TGTGCCAGCATCACAGGGAGAGAGCAGTACTTC. Translation: CASITGREQYF.

This clonotype appeared many times. The gene calls are TRBV7-6 and TRBJ2-1, with 8 bases fitting TRBD2. CDR1 is SGHVS and CDR2 is FNYEAQ in the germline V gene. V lost 1 base and J lost 5; bases outside the gene matches: 4. The CDR3 covers 15 residues. CDR3: CASSLERTSHNEQFF. The CDR3, as DNA: TGTGCCAGCAGCTTAGAAAGGACTAGCCACAATGAGCAGTTCTTC.

This clonotype was seen many times. This chain's CDR3 is CASSPRPRDQPQHF. In DNA, the CDR3 is TGTGCCAGCAGTCCCCGGCCGAGGGATCAGCCCCAGCATTTT. The rearrangement uses TRBV27 and TRBJ1-5; D is undetermined. The CDR3 has 14 residues. Germline CDR1 and CDR2: MNHEY and SMNVEV (reference sequence). V lost 5 bases and J 5 bases, leaving 13 bases between the germline ends.

The chain employs TRBV5-6 and TRBJ1-5; D is uncertain. The CDR3 consists of 16 residues. Trimming removed 0 bases at V and 0 bases at J, with 10 bases between. The germline CDR1 and CDR2 sequences are SGHDT and YYEEEE. The CDR3 loop is CASSLVSGYSNQPQHF. Here the CDR3 DNA reads TGTGCCAGCAGCTTGGTGTCGGGGTATAGCAATCAGCCCCAGCATTTT.

The chain recombines TRBV11-2 with TRBJ2-2; 7 bases agree with TRBD2. Germline V gene lookup returns CDR1 SGHAT and CDR2 FQNNGV. CDR3 length: 17 amino acids. V lost 4 bases to trimming and J lost 2 bases; unmatched junction nucleotides: 10. CDR3 bases: TGTGCCAGCAGCTGGGGGATGAGCGGGGCTAACACCGGGGAGCTGTTTTTT. Translation gives CASSWGMSGANTGELFF.

In its sample, this clonotype was seen a few times. The chain uses TRBV19 and TRBJ2-5, with TRBD2 matching over 15 bases. Germline V gives CDR1 LNHDA, CDR2 SQIVND (reference sequence). V lost 6 bases, J lost 2 bases, and 7 bases stayed unmatched. This CDR3 region has 17 residues. CDR3 DNA: TGTGCCAGTAGCGGGACTAGCGGGAGGAGTATGCAAGAGACCCAGTACTTC. This sequence encodes CASSGTSGRSMQETQYF.